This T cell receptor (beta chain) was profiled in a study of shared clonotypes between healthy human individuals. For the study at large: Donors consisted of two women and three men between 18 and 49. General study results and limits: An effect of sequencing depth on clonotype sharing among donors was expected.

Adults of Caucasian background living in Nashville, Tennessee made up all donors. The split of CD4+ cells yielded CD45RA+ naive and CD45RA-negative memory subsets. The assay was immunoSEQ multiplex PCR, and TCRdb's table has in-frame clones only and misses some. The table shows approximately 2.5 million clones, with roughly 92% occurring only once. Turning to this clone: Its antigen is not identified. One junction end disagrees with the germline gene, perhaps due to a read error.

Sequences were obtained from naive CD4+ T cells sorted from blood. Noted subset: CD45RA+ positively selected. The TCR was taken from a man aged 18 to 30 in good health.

The CDR3 coding sequence is TGTGCTAGCAGCCCCCCCAATGAGCAGTTCTTC. Amino acid sequence: CASSPPNEQFF. The chain employs TRBV7-7 and TRBJ2-1; D ambiguous. Looked up from germline, CDR1 is SSHAT and CDR2 is FNYEAQ (reference sequence). The CDR3 spans 11 residues.